Given below is one TCR beta chain in context. Its recognized antigen is unknown. Within one base of it there is no much larger clone, and no base qualities were kept. CDR1 and CDR2, looked up from the germline V gene, are MNHEY and SVGAGI. The CDR3, from cysteine to phenylalanine, totals 14 residues. Of the read, only the CDR3 DNA is kept; its 42 bases are in frame from base 1. V is reduced by 2 bases and J by 3 bases, leaving a spacing of 11 bases between them. Library method: the immunoSEQ multiplex PCR assay. Per the authors' processing: A statistical classification framework was built to diagnose cytomegalovirus status from the catalog of TCR beta chain sequences. The immuneACCESS repertoire file appears here via TCRdb, limited to in-frame rearrangements. These files lack a portion of the clones; in checked studies, under half of the deficit traces to unresolved V genes, and the cause of the others is not known. The V and J calls and clone size were taken over from that table, and D and trimming were inferred from the DNA. For this sample there are some 69,000 clones; roughly 94% appear just once. Nearly 4.5% of the sample comes from the top ten.

This sample stems from a study of cytomegalovirus exposure and HLA in healthy donors (TCRdb year 2017). At the level of the whole study: The 650 to 750 repertoires of the first cohort and the 95 to 150 validation repertoires were produced on the same platform, according to a later analysis. The study was designed to test whether signatures of past pathogen exposure could be identified by cataloging public T cell receptors. Along with the approximately 700-subject first cohort, a separate validation cohort of over 90 different subjects was used. To predict cytomegalovirus infection status, the study combined high-throughput TCR immunosequencing, statistical association of individual TCRs with disease status, and machine learning.

Separate from the approximately 700-subject first cohort, the validation cohort of 90 to 150 subjects was the group to which the donors belonged. The full study reports these points: A few of the identified cytomegalovirus-associated TCR beta chains were confirmed in vitro to be specific for cytomegalovirus antigens. It was suggested by the authors that the approach could potentially be generalized to other disease states and immunological phenotypes. Across donors, most TCR sequences were observed very rarely, whereas some public TCRs were present in many individuals. The study listed 150 to 200 TCR beta chains as associated with cytomegalovirus. A later analysis found that TCRs clustered in the first cohort also tended to co-occur in the 120 or so validation repertoires, with 90% to 95% of cluster scores above 0. The classifier was reported to diagnose cytomegalovirus status with high specificity and sensitivity in both the original cohort and the validation cohort. A later analysis lacked HLA typing for the validation cohort, so it scored co-occurrence in that cohort across all 110 or so repertoires.

The sequenced sample was PBMCs. The source of this sequence is a man younger than 35 in good health and CMV-seropositive. The chain uses TRBV6-5 and TRBJ2-7, with the D gene uncertain. The DNA reads TGTGCCAGCAGTTACCCATGGCAAAACTACGAGCAGTACTTC. Its coded protein is CASSYPWQNYEQYF.